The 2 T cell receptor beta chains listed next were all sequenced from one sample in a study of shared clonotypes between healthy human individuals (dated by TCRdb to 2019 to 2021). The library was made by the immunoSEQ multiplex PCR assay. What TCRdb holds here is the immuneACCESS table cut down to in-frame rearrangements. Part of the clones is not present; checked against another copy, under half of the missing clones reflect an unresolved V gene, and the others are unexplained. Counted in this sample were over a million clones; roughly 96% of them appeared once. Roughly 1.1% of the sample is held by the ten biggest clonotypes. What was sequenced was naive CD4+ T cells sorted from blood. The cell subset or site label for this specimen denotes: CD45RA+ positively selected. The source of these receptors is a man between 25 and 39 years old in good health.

CDR3 sequence reads: CASSVSGQATYEQYF. The CDR3, as DNA: TGTGCCAGCAGCGTTTCCGGGCAGGCGACCTACGAGCAGTACTTC. The genes are TRBV9 and TRBJ2-7; no firm D call. CDR3 length: 15 amino acids. CDR1 is SGDLS, CDR2 YYNGEE, per germline. Trimming stripped 2 bases from V and 2 bases from J, with 14 bases between.

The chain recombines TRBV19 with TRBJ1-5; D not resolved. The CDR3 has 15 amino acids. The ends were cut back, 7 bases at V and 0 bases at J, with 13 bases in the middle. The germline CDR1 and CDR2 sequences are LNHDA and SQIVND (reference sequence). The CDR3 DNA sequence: TGTGCCAGTACCCTCCGCGCCCTTAGCAATCAGCCCCAGCATTTT. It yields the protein CASTLRALSNQPQHF.